This entry lists 4 T cell receptor beta chains sequenced from one sample in a study of T cells in Graves' hyperthyroidism and ophthalmopathy. Amplification targeted TCR beta CDR3 regions from RNA transcripts. The HTBI set primed first-round TCR CDR3 RT-PCR. MiXCR, applied by TCRdb to the multiplex PCR reads, yields one record per CDR3 protein. The sample shows hundreds of thousands of distinct CDR3 sequences, around 15% of them seen only once. The sample consisted of blood. Receptors originate from a woman between 18 and 29 years old with Graves' hyperthyroidism.

The rearrangement uses TRBV29-1 and TRBJ1-4; D is uncertain. The CDR3 sequence is 13 residues long. Deletions cut 4 bases from V and 10 bases from J, with 16 bases between. Germline-derived CDR1 and CDR2 are SQVTM and ANQGSEA. In DNA form, the CDR3 reads TGCAGCGTTGTCGTGTCCGGGCGGGGAAAACTGTTTTTT. Protein product: CSVVVSGRGKLFF.

This clonotype was seen many times. The gene calls are TRBV11-3 and TRBJ1-1; D may be TRBD1 (6 bases). The germline V gene has CDR1 SGHNT and CDR2 YENEEA. V was shortened by 7 bases and J by 8 bases, with 14 bases between the two germline ends. The CDR3 has 12 residues. The chain's CDR3 is CASKRQGSEAFF. The CDR3 DNA sequence: TGTGCCAGCAAGCGCCAGGGGTCCGAAGCTTTCTTT. Looking up the rest from reference TRBV11-3 and TRBJ1-1 gives the full variable domain: EAGVVQSPRYKIIEKKQPVAFWCNPISGHNTLYWYLQNLGQGPELLIRYENEEAVDDSQLPKDRFSAERLKGVDSTLKIQPAELGDSAVYLCASKRQGSEAFFGQGTRLTVV.

The chain uses TRBV7-2 and TRBJ1-2; 10 nucleotides align to TRBD1. The V segment lost 5 bases and the J segment 14 bases; nucleotides outside the gene matches: 17. The CDR3 totals 15 residues. CDR1 is SGHTA and CDR2 is FQGNSA in the germline V gene. CDR3 sequence (DNA): TGTGCCAGCAGCACACGACAGGGGGCGAGACTCTTTAGAACCTTC. This codes for CASSTRQGARLFRTF.

The chain employs TRBV5-1 and TRBJ2-3, with a tentative D call TRBD1 (5 bases). V was cut by 4 bases and J by 1 base, with 13 bases left in between. The CDR3 has 15 amino acids. Germline V gives CDR1 SGHRS, CDR2 YFSETQ. The DNA of the CDR3 is TGCGCCAGCAGCCATCGCCGACAGCGCACAGATACGCAGTATTTT. As protein: CASSHRRQRTDTQYF.